Listed here are 2 T cell receptor beta chains from one sample, sequenced in a study of T cells after yellow fever vaccination. TCRdb ran MiXCR on the 5' RACE reads and lists one entry per CDR3 protein. This table holds some 400,000 distinct CDR3 sequences, approximately 19% found once. Specimen: PBMCs, collected before the yellow fever booster vaccination. The receptor source for this set is a man aged 18 to 29 who received the YFV17D yellow fever vaccine.

Only a few counts were recorded for this clonotype. The rearrangement links TRBV12-3 or TRBV12-4 to TRBJ1-2, with 7 bases aligning to TRBD1. The CDR3 extends over 16 amino acids. V lost 2 bases and J lost 1; bases outside the gene matches: 7. For the CDR3, the DNA is TGTGCCAGCAGTTTAACGACAGGGAAGGGTAACTATGGCTACACCTTC. It translates to CASSLTTGKGNYGYTF.

This clonotype was seen ten or more times. The genes are TRBV20-1 and TRBJ2-2, with D hard to call. The germline V gene has CDR1 DFQATT and CDR2 SNEGSKA (reference sequence). Trimming stripped 6 bases from V and 0 bases from J, with 2 bases between. The CDR3 extends over 11 amino acids. The CDR3 sequence is CSAPNTGELFF. CDR3 bases: TGCAGTGCGCCGAACACCGGGGAGCTGTTTTTT.